The present entry profiles one T cell receptor beta chain with its context. As yet, its antigen is unknown. One entry per CDR3 protein, called by TCRdb with MiXCR from the reads. This sample has hundreds of thousands of distinct CDR3 sequences; around 32% occur once, and the top ten carry roughly 13%. The data originate from a study of T cell repertoires in cytomegalovirus infection. About the research overall: In public TCR beta signatures, there were indications of both CMV infection and matching HLA type.

CDR1 and CDR2 from the germline V gene are SGHDN and FVKESK. The CDR3 extends over 14 amino acids. Trimming stripped 4 bases from V and 5 bases from J, with 12 bases between. Study observations and caveats: Of the TCR beta families, the public ones yielded a cumulative frequency that identified carriers of CMV plus the relevant HLA. It was HLA-C-restricted CMV-specific TCR beta clonotypes that dominated the response ex vivo.

The rearrangement links TRBV14 to TRBJ1-3; D is perhaps TRBD1 (6 bases). This clonotype was obtained from a human donor in good health (CMV status not recorded). Some clones in this sample may be carry-over from other donors' samples. Sequencing was done on a sample of PBMCs. The CDR3 sequence is CASSLRDKRNTIYF. The CDR3 DNA reads as TGTGCCAGCAGCCTCCGGGACAAAAGAAACACCATATATTTT.